The entry below gives a single T cell receptor (beta chain) sequence along with its context. Antigen specificity is unknown. This sample is part of a study of shared clonotypes between healthy human individuals. Points from the study as a whole: The sharing of 4% to 5.5% of naive CD4 clonotypes was seen across several donors. Non-shared clonotypes displayed generation probabilities falling below those of clonotypes present in all four donors.

The study ran the assay at deep level. TCRdb keeps only in-frame clones here, not all; method: immunoSEQ multiplex PCR. Of millions of clones listed, approximately 95% are singletons. Donors, without exception, were Caucasian adults residing in Nashville, Tennessee. The clonotype comes from a man between 18 and 35 years old in good health. The sample consisted of naive CD4+ T cells sorted from blood. Subset of the sample: CD45RA+ positively selected.

The CDR3 sequence is CASSLDALSTDTQYF. DNA of the CDR3: TGTGCCAGCAGCTTAGATGCTTTAAGCACAGATACGCAGTATTTT. The chain links TRBV11-2 to TRBJ2-3; no firm D call. Trimming stripped 0 bases from V and 0 bases from J, with 7 bases between. The CDR3 sequence is 15 residues long. CDR1 SGHAT and CDR2 FQNNGV come from the germline V gene.